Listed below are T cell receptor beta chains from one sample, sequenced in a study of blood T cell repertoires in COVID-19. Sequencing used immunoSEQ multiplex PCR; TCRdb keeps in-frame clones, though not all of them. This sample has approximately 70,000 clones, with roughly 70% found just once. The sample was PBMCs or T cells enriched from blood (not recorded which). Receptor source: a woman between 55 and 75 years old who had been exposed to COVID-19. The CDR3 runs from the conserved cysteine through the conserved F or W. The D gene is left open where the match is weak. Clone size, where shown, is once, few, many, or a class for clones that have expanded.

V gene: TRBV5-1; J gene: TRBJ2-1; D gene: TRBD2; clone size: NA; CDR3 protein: CASSLAGGSNEQFF; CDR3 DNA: TGCGCCAGCAGTCTAGCGGGAGGGTCAAATGAGCAGTTCTTC
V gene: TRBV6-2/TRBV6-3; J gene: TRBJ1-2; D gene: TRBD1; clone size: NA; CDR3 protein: CASSYPGTGNYGYTF; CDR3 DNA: TGTGCCAGCAGTTACCCCGGGACAGGGAACTATGGCTACACCTTC
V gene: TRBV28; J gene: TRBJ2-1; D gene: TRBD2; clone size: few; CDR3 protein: CASSLLVAGTSDEQFF; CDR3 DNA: TGTGCCAGCAGTTTACTGGTAGCGGGAACGTCTGATGAGCAGTTCTTC
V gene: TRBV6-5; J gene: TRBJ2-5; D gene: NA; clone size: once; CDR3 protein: CASRRQETQYF; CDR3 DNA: TGTGCCAGCAGGCGGCAAGAGACCCAGTACTTC
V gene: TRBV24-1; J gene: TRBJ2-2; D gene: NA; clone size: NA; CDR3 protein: CATGIDSNLGELFF; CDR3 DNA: TGTGCCACCGGGATAGACAGTAACCTTGGGGAGCTGTTTTTT
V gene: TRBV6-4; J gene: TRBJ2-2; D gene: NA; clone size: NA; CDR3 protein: CASSAKTGLSTGELFF; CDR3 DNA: TGTGCCAGCAGTGCCAAGACAGGCTTGAGCACCGGGGAGCTGTTTTTT
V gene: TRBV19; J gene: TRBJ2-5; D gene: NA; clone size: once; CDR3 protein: CASAGRTQETQYF; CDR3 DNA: TGTGCCAGTGCGGGGAGGACCCAAGAGACCCAGTACTTC
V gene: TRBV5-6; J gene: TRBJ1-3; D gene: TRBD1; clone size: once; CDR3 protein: CASSSFQGARSGNTIYF; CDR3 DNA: TGTGCCAGCAGCTCCTTCCAGGGGGCACGGTCTGGAAACACCATATATTTT
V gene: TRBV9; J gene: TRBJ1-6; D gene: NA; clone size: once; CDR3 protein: CASSVASENSPLHF; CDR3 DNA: TGTGCCAGCAGCGTAGCTAGCGAAAATTCACCCCTCCACTTT
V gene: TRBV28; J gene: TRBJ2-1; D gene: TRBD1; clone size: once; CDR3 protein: CASSLGQGVHEQFF; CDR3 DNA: TGTGCCAGCAGTCTGGGACAGGGAGTACATGAGCAGTTCTTC
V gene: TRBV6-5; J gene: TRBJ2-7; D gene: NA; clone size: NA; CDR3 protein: CASRTGGEQYF; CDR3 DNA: TGTGCCAGCAGGACAGGAGGCGAGCAGTACTTC
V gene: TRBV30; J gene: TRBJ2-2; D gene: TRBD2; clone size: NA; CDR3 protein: CAWSVWTSGIPGELFF; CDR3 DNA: TGTGCCTGGAGTGTATGGACTAGCGGGATTCCCGGGGAGCTGTTTTTT
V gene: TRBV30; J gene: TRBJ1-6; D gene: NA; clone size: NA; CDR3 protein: CAWATSPGSPLHF; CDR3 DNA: TGTGCCTGGGCTACCTCGCCGGGTTCACCCCTCCACTTT
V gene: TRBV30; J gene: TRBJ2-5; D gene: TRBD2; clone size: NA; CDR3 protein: CAWRAGTSGRAYRETQYF; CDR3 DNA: TGTGCCTGGAGAGCCGGGACTAGCGGGAGGGCCTATCGTGAGACCCAGTACTTC
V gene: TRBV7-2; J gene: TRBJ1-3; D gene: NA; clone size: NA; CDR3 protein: CASSPTASGNTIYF; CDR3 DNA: TGTGCCAGCAGCCCGACAGCCTCTGGAAACACCATATATTTT
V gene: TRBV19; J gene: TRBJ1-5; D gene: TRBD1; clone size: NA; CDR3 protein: CASSPDRVQPQHF; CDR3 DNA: TGTGCCAGTAGTCCCGACAGGGTTCAGCCCCAGCATTTT